Listed below are T cell receptor beta chains from one sample, sequenced in a study of tumor-infiltrating lymphocytes in primary liver carcinoma. TCRdb used MiXCR to reprocess the multiplex PCR reads, holding one entry per CDR3 protein. The table has 100,000 or so distinct CDR3 sequences, approximately 82% seen once. The sequenced sample consisted of liver tumor tissue from sampling region 3. Source of these receptors: a man aged 40-55 years with primary liver carcinoma and hepatitis B virus infection. Both conserved end residues are part of each CDR3. A D gene is named only where the DNA matches it firmly. Clone size is stated in some rows and not others, as once, few, many or a class when expanded.

d_call: TRBD2
j_call: TRBJ2-2
clone_size: many
v_call: TRBV12-3/TRBV12-4
cdr3_aa: CASSFSGRNTGELFF
cdr3_nt: TGTGCCAGCAGTTTTAGCGGGAGGAACACCGGGGAGCTGTTTTTT

d_call: TRBD1
j_call: TRBJ1-2
clone_size: NA
v_call: TRBV4-1
cdr3_aa: CASSPSQDRGSYVYTF
cdr3_nt: TGCGCCAGCAGCCCGTCCCAGGACAGGGGGAGCTATGTCTACACCTTC

d_call: TRBD2
j_call: TRBJ2-3
clone_size: NA
v_call: TRBV7-8
cdr3_aa: CISSLGLAGENTQYF
cdr3_nt: TGTATCAGCAGCTTGGGACTAGCGGGAGAGAATACGCAGTATTTT

d_call: NA
j_call: TRBJ1-2
clone_size: NA
v_call: TRBV4-1
cdr3_aa: CASSQEGYPPAAETTYGYTF
cdr3_nt: TGCGCCAGCAGCCAAGAGGGGTACCCCCCCGCTGCCGAAACTACCTATGGCTACACCTTC

d_call: NA
j_call: TRBJ2-7
clone_size: NA
v_call: TRBV6-2/TRBV6-3
cdr3_aa: CANSLRDRAHKQYF
cdr3_nt: TGTGCCAACAGCCTCCGGGATAGGGCCCACAAGCAGTACTTC

d_call: TRBD1
j_call: TRBJ1-3
clone_size: NA
v_call: TRBV6-5
cdr3_aa: CASSFGQGRVGDTIYF
cdr3_nt: TGTGCCAGCAGCTTCGGACAGGGGAGAGTGGGGGACACCATATATTTT

d_call: TRBD1
j_call: TRBJ2-7
clone_size: NA
v_call: TRBV4-1
cdr3_aa: CANSPRDRGTYEQYF
cdr3_nt: TGCGCCAACAGCCCCAGGGACAGGGGGACCTACGAGCAGTACTTC

d_call: NA
j_call: TRBJ2-7
clone_size: NA
v_call: TRBV28
cdr3_aa: CTSTIRGGQYKQYF
cdr3_nt: TGTACCAGCACTATCCGAGGGGGGCAATACAAGCAGTACTTC

d_call: NA
j_call: TRBJ1-5
clone_size: NA
v_call: TRBV6-1
cdr3_aa: CANSEHTGKGNQPQLF
cdr3_nt: TGTGCCAACAGTGAACACACCGGGAAAGGGAATCAGCCCCAGCTTTTT

d_call: NA
j_call: TRBJ1-2
clone_size: NA
v_call: TRBV29-1
cdr3_aa: CSAGQRNCGYTF
cdr3_nt: TGCAGCGCAGGACAGCGCAACTGTGGCTACACGTTC

d_call: NA
j_call: TRBJ2-1
clone_size: NA
v_call: TRBV5-1
cdr3_aa: CASSLVRAKQFF
cdr3_nt: TGCGCCAGTAGCTTGGTCAGGGCCAAGCAGTTCTTC

d_call: TRBD2
j_call: TRBJ2-5
clone_size: NA
v_call: TRBV5-1
cdr3_aa: CASRGLALETLYF
cdr3_nt: TGCGCCAGCAGGGGACTAGCGTTGGAGACCCTATACTTC

d_call: NA
j_call: TRBJ1-1
clone_size: NA
v_call: TRBV6-1
cdr3_aa: CASYVGVRAVGVPFF
cdr3_nt: TGTGCCAGCTATGTGGGGGTGCGTGCGGTTGGTGTACCTTTCTTT

d_call: NA
j_call: TRBJ1-5
clone_size: NA
v_call: TRBV6-1
cdr3_aa: CASSGRQAISNQPQHF
cdr3_nt: TGTGCTAGCAGTGGGCGACAGGCAATTAGCAATCAGCCCCAGCATTTT

d_call: NA
j_call: TRBJ1-1
clone_size: NA
v_call: TRBV6-5
cdr3_aa: CASSRTEEAEALF
cdr3_nt: TGTGCCAGCAGTAGGACAGAGGAAGCAGAAGCTCTCTTT

d_call: TRBD2
j_call: TRBJ2-1
clone_size: NA
v_call: TRBV6-2/TRBV6-3
cdr3_aa: CASGPGLAGSQFF
cdr3_nt: TGTGCCAGCGGACCGGGACTAGCCGGGAGTCAGTTCTTC

d_call: TRBD2
j_call: TRBJ2-2
clone_size: NA
v_call: TRBV5-4
cdr3_aa: CTSSWDYFKTGELFF
cdr3_nt: TGTACCAGCAGCTGGGACTACTTCAAGACCGGGGAGCTGTTTTTT

d_call: TRBD2
j_call: TRBJ2-3
clone_size: medium-sized
v_call: TRBV10-2
cdr3_aa: CASSESKAGVDTQYF
cdr3_nt: TGCGCCAGCAGTGAGTCAAAAGCGGGAGTGGATACGCAGTATTTT

d_call: TRBD1
j_call: TRBJ2-7
clone_size: NA
v_call: TRBV24-1
cdr3_aa: CATRWAGQGSYERYF
cdr3_nt: TGTGCCACCAGGTGGGCGGGACAGGGGTCCTACGAGCGGTACTTC

d_call: NA
j_call: TRBJ2-5
clone_size: NA
v_call: TRBV6-1
cdr3_aa: CANSIGLIQETQYF
cdr3_nt: TGTGCCAACAGTATAGGACTAATTCAAGAGACCCAGTACTTC

d_call: NA
j_call: TRBJ2-7
clone_size: NA
v_call: TRBV29-1
cdr3_aa: CSVASGWGMLCEQYF
cdr3_nt: TGCAGCGTTGCGAGTGGATGGGGGATGCTCTGCGAGCAGTATTTC

d_call: NA
j_call: TRBJ2-3
clone_size: once
v_call: TRBV18
cdr3_aa: CASSAPSTDTQYF
cdr3_nt: TGTGCCAGCTCAGCACCTAGCACAGATACGCAGTATTTT

d_call: NA
j_call: TRBJ2-7
clone_size: many
v_call: TRBV12-3/TRBV12-4
cdr3_aa: CASSPNLVQYF
cdr3_nt: TGTGCCAGCAGCCCCAACCTAGTGCAGTACTTC

d_call: TRBD1
j_call: TRBJ1-4
clone_size: NA
v_call: TRBV29-1
cdr3_aa: CIVEGTGDNEKLFF
cdr3_nt: TGCATCGTTGAGGGGACAGGGGATAATGAAAAATTGTTTTTT

d_call: NA
j_call: TRBJ1-6
clone_size: NA
v_call: TRBV11-1
cdr3_aa: CASSLTLASPLHF
cdr3_nt: TGTGCCAGCAGCCTGACACTGGCCTCACCCCTCCACTTT

d_call: NA
j_call: TRBJ2-5
clone_size: NA
v_call: TRBV20-1
cdr3_aa: CSVNDYRGGTQYF
cdr3_nt: TGCAGTGTCAACGACTACCGCGGAGGGACCCAGTACTTC

d_call: NA
j_call: TRBJ2-1
clone_size: once
v_call: TRBV19
cdr3_aa: CTSANDRTWGNEQFF
cdr3_nt: TGTACCAGTGCCAACGACCGGACATGGGGAAATGAGCAGTTCTTC

d_call: NA
j_call: TRBJ2-1
clone_size: NA
v_call: TRBV29-1
cdr3_aa: CSVEDPYNNEHLF
cdr3_nt: TGCAGCGTTGAAGACCCCTATAACAATGAGCACCTCTTC